This T cell receptor (beta chain) was captured in a study of blood T cell repertoires in COVID-19. Study-wide context: Samples came from the United States, Italy and Spain, spanning acute and convalescent COVID-19.

The V gene's germline CDR1 is MNHEY and CDR2 SVGAGI. V lost 8 bases and J lost 8, with 12 bases in between. There are 11 residues in the CDR3. This clone has a handful of counts. Original processing notes: For nucleated cells, counts were estimated from reference gene primer amplification. Libraries were prepared by immunoSEQ multiplex PCR; TCRdb keeps only in-frame clonotypes and omits some of them. The V and J calls and clone size come from that table; D and trimming were worked out from the DNA. The table includes about 530,000 clones, less than 90% detected once. The J gene is TRBJ1-2, the V gene TRBV6-5, with a weak D call TRBD1 (6 bases). Sequences were obtained from peripheral blood. The receptor's source is a woman in her forties or fifties with COVID-19, enrolled during active disease. The CDR3 nucleotides read TGTGCCAGCGGCGGACAGAGGGGCTACACCTTC. This encodes CASGGQRGYTF.